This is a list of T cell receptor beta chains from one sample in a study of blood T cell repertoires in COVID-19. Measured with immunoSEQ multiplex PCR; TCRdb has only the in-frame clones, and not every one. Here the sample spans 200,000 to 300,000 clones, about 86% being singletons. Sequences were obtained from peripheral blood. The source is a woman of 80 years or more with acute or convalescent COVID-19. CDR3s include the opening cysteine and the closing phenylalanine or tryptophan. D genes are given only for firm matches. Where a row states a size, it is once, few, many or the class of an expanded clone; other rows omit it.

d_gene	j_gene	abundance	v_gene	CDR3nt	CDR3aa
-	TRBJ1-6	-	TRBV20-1	TGCAGTGCTCTCAGCGGTTCACCCCTCCACTTT	CSALSGSPLHF
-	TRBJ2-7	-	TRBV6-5	TGTGCCAGCTGCCGGGGGTCCACCTACGAGCAGTACTTC	CASCRGSTYEQYF
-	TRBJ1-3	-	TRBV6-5	TGTGCCACGGGACAATACTCTGGAAACACCATATATTTT	CATGQYSGNTIYF
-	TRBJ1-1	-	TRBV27	TGTGCCAGCAGACAAGGACAGATGAACACTGAAGCTTTCTTT	CASRQGQMNTEAFF
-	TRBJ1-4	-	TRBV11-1	TGTGCCAGCAGCGGCGGGTACCGGAATGAAAAACTGTTTTTT	CASSGGYRNEKLFF
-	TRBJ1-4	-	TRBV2	TGTGCCAGCCAGCAATTGGGGCAAGCAACTAATGAAAAACTGTTTTTT	CASQQLGQATNEKLFF
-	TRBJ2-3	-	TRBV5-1	TGCGCCAGCAGCTTCCTGGGACTCTCAGCCCCCACAGATACGCAGTATTTT	CASSFLGLSAPTDTQYF
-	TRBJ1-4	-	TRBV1	TGCACCAGCAGCCAAGATTCTAGGGACAGGGGGGCAACTAATGAAAAACTGTTTTTT	CTSSQDSRDRGATNEKLFF
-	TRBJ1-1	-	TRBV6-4	TGTGCCACTGCAGGGGACACTGAAGCTTTCTTT	CATAGDTEAFF
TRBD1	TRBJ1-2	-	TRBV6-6	TGTGCCAGCAGTAGTAGGACAGGGCGGTATGGCTACACCTTC	CASSSRTGRYGYTF
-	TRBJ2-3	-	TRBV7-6	TGTGCCAGCAGCCCGACGGGGGGCGGCACAGATACGCAGTATTTT	CASSPTGGGTDTQYF
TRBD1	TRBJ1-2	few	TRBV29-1	TGCAGCGCCTCGGGACAGGGAGTATCCTATGGCTACACCTTC	CSASGQGVSYGYTF
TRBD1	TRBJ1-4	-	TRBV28	TGTGCCACCCTATGGACAGGAGTCCCAACTAATGAAAAACTGTTTTTT	CATLWTGVPTNEKLFF
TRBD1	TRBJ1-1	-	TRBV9	TGTGCCAGCAGCCCCGGGACAGGCGCCTACACTGAAGCTTTCTTT	CASSPGTGAYTEAFF
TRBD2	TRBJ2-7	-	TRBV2	TGTGCCAGCAGAGGGACTAGCGGAGCTAGACAGTACTTC	CASRGTSGARQYF
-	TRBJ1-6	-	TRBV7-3	TGTGCCAGCAGCTCCCAGGTTGGGAATTCACCCCTCCACTTT	CASSSQVGNSPLHF
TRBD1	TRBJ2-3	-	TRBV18	TGTGCCAGCACTCCGACAGGGGGCGCACCAGATACGCAGTATTTT	CASTPTGGAPDTQYF
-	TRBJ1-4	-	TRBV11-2	TGTGCCAGCAGCTTTAGAGAGGCGGATAATGAAAAACTGTTTTTT	CASSFREADNEKLFF
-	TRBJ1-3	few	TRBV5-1	TGCGCCAGCAGCCGAACCGGGGGAGACTCTGGAAACACCATATATTTT	CASSRTGGDSGNTIYF
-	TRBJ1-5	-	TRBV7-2	TGTGCCAGCAGCGTTACGGGAGGGTCCAATCAGCCCCAGCATTTT	CASSVTGGSNQPQHF
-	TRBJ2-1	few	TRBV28	TGTGCCAGCAGTTTCTTACAGGCGGAGGGGAACAATGAGCAGTTCTTC	CASSFLQAEGNNEQFF
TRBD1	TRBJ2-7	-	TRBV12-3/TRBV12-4	TGTGCCAGCAGTACTGGGACAGTTGGGGAGCAGTACTTC	CASSTGTVGEQYF
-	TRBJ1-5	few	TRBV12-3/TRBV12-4	TGTGCCAGCACCCGGGACTCCGCTCAGCCCCAGCATTTT	CASTRDSAQPQHF
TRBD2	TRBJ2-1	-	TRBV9	TGTGCCAGCAGCGTAGGCGGGGGGATTTACAATGAGCAGTTCTTC	CASSVGGGIYNEQFF
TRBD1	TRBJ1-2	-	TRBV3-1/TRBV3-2	TGTGCCAGCAGCCGGACAGGGGTCGGCTACACCTTC	CASSRTGVGYTF
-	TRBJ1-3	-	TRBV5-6	TGTGCCAGCAGCCGGACAGTAGGAAACACCATATATTTT	CASSRTVGNTIYF
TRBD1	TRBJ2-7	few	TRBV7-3	TGTGCCAGCAGCTCCGGGACAGGGACCGAGCAGTACTTC	CASSSGTGTEQYF
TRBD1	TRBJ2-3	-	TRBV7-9	TGTGCCAGCAGCCTGAACAGGGGTCAAAGCACAGATACGCAGTATTTT	CASSLNRGQSTDTQYF
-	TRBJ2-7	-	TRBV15	TGTGCCACCAGCAGAGGAGGGCTCAGGGGAGTCGAGCAGTACTTC	CATSRGGLRGVEQYF
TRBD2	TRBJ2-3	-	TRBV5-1	TGCGCCAGCAATCTAGCGGGGGGCACAGATACGCAGTATTTT	CASNLAGGTDTQYF
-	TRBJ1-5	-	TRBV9	TGTGCCAGCAGCGTAGCTGGCCAGCCCCAGCATTTT	CASSVAGQPQHF
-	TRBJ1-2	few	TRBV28	TGTGCCAGCACCGCCGGAGGAGACTACGGCTACACCTTC	CASTAGGDYGYTF
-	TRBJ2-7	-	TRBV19	TGTGCCAGTAGCTTCAGGACAAGTAACTACGAGCAGTACTTC	CASSFRTSNYEQYF
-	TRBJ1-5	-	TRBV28	TGTGCCAGCAGTTTGGGCCTCTCCCATCAGCCCCAGCATTTT	CASSLGLSHQPQHF
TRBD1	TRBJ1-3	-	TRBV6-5	TGTGCCAGCGAACAGGGGGATGGAAACACCATATATTTT	CASEQGDGNTIYF
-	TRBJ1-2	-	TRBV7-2	TGTGCCAGCAGCTCCGGGAGGGGAGCCTATGGCTACACCTTC	CASSSGRGAYGYTF
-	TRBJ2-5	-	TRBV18	TGTGCCAGCTCACCACCCCCCCAGGGGGAGACCCAGTACTTC	CASSPPPQGETQYF
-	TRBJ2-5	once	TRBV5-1	TGCGCCAGCAGCAAAGATCAGGGGATATACCAAGAGACCCAGTACTTC	CASSKDQGIYQETQYF
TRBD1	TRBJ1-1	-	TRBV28	TGTGCCAGCAGTCCTTCGACAGGGAGATTCACTGAAGCTTTCTTT	CASSPSTGRFTEAFF
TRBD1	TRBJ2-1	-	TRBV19	TGTGCCAGTAGAAAAACCGGGACAGGGGTACTTGAGCAGTTCTTC	CASRKTGTGVLEQFF
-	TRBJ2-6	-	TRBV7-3	TGTGCCAGCAGACAGGGAAACGGGGCCAACGTCCTGACTTTC	CASRQGNGANVLTF
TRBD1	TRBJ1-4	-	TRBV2	TGTGCCAGCAGTGGCCGCGGGACAGTTGAAAAACTGTTTTTT	CASSGRGTVEKLFF